These 16 T cell receptor beta chains were all obtained from the same sample, sequenced in a study of graft-versus-host responses after intestinal transplantation (dated by TCRdb to about 2021). Antigen specificity for these receptors is unknown. Library generation was performed with the immunoSEQ multiplex PCR assay. Drawn from immuneACCESS, this table holds only the in-frame rearrangements with V and J called that TCRdb kept. Clones are partly lost; checked studies trace under half to an unresolved V gene and leave the rest unexplained. Within this sample are approximately 50,000 clones, with approximately 88% of them counted one time only. The top ten clones comprise less than 0.55% of the sample. In the paper's terms, the time point label means: cells obtained before transplantation from donor or recipient. Sequenced here: unstimulated CD4+ T cells sorted from spleen or lymph node cells, sampled before transplant. All receptors derive from a human donor who was the organ donor for an intestinal transplant.

This clone was seen more than once but under ten times. The chain uses TRBV30 and TRBJ2-7; 10 bases map to TRBD1. V shed 2 bases, J shed 4 bases, and the junction held 5 bases outside the gene matches. Germline V gives CDR1 GTSNPN, CDR2 SVGIG (reference sequence). The CDR3 is made up of 14 amino acids. The CDR3 region has the DNA TGTGCCTGGAGTTGGGACAGGGGTGTTTACGAGCAGTACTTC. It is translated as CAWSWDRGVYEQYF.

The chain uses TRBV4-3 and TRBJ2-1, with TRBD1 matching 9 bases. Trimming took 0 bases from V and 7 from J; bases not matched to a gene: 10. The CDR3 is 17 residues long. CDR1 is LGHNA, CDR2 YSLEER, per germline. The CDR3 coding sequence is TGCGCCAGCAGCCAAGAGGGACCGGACAGGGGAAGGAATGAGCAGTTCTTC. Translated: CASSQEGPDRGRNEQFF.

V gene TRBV19 combines with J gene TRBJ1-5; D may be TRBD1 (5 bases). The germline CDR1 and CDR2 sequences are LNHDA and SQIVND (reference sequence). The CDR3 consists of 13 residues. CDR3 DNA: TGTGTCTCACCCGGGGCGGGCAATCAGCCCCAGCATTTT. Its translation is CVSPGAGNQPQHF.

The chain links TRBV6-5 to TRBJ1-1; TRBD1 matches at 7 bases. The CDR3 length is 11 residues. Germline CDR1 MNHEY, CDR2 SVGAGI. The trim removed 7 bases at V and 12 bases at J, leaving 8 bases unmatched. CDR3 protein: CASNRQGLTFF. The DNA of the CDR3 is TGTGCCAGCAACCGACAGGGTTTAACTTTCTTT.

V gene TRBV4-3 combines with J gene TRBJ1-1, with D possibly TRBD1 on 6 matching bases. Germline V CDR1 and CDR2: LGHNA, YSLEER. The CDR3 totals 15 residues. The V end was cut by 1 base, the J end by 1 base, with 10 bases between. The CDR3 coding sequence is TGCGCCAGCAGCCAAGTGCGGGGGGCGAACACTGAAGCTTTCTTT. Translating it yields CASSQVRGANTEAFF.

The V gene is TRBV7-9, the J gene TRBJ1-5; D may be TRBD1 (6 bases). Germline V gives CDR1 SEHNR, CDR2 FQNEAQ (reference sequence). The germline V and J ends were trimmed by 5 bases and 4 bases, with 9 bases remaining between them. The CDR3 length is 13 residues. The CDR3 sequence: CASSPGTNQPQHF. Written as DNA, the CDR3 is TGTGCCAGCAGCCCTGGGACAAATCAGCCCCAGCATTTT.

This chain joins TRBV15 and TRBJ2-3; a weak D match, TRBD2 (6 bases). CDR1 and CDR2 (germline): LNHNV, YYDKDF (reference sequence). V lost 3 bases, J lost 1 base, and 11 bases lay in between. The CDR3 spans 15 residues. CDR3 in DNA: TGTGCCACCAGCAGGGGAGGCGGTGGCACAGATACGCAGTATTTT. Its protein is CATSRGGGGTDTQYF. The variable domain in full, with the rest retrieved from reference TRBV15 and TRBJ2-3, is DAMVIQNPRYQVTQFGKPVTLSCSQTLNHNVMYWYQQKSSQAPKLLFHYYDKDFNNEADTPDNFQSRRPNTSFCFLDIRSPGLGDTAMYLCATSRGGGGTDTQYFGPGTRLTVL.

The V and J genes are TRBV30 and TRBJ2-1, with D possibly being TRBD1 (7 bases). Germline CDR1 and CDR2: GTSNPN and SVGIG (reference sequence). This CDR3 region has 15 residues. The V end was cut by 2 bases, the J end by 4 bases, with 15 bases between. This CDR3 is CAWSRGLAPYNEQFF. In DNA form, the CDR3 reads TGTGCCTGGAGTAGGGGGCTAGCGCCTTACAATGAGCAGTTCTTC.

The V gene is TRBV4-3, the J gene TRBJ1-6, with D unclear. CDR1 and CDR2 from the germline V gene are LGHNA and YSLEER. There are 16 residues in the CDR3. Trimming took 1 base from V and 6 from J, leaving 13 bases between them. Written as DNA, the CDR3 is TGCGCCAGCAGCCAAGTTGGTGGTTTGTCTAATTCACCCCTCCACTTT. Protein product: CASSQVGGLSNSPLHF.

V gene TRBV5-6 combines with J gene TRBJ1-4, with D possibly matching TRBD1 (5 bases). This CDR3 region has 16 residues. The V and J ends lost 0 bases and 6 bases respectively, with 15 bases between them. The V gene's germline CDR1 is SGHDT and CDR2 YYEEEE. Written as DNA, the CDR3 is TGTGCCAGCAGCTTGGCCGGGGGACGGAACTATGAAAAACTGTTTTTT. It yields the protein CASSLAGGRNYEKLFF.

The chain couples TRBV6-4 to TRBJ2-1; 16 bases align to TRBD2. Unmatched junction bases numbered 6, after V lost 6 bases and J lost 7 bases. The germline V gene encodes CDR1 MRHNA and CDR2 SNTAGT. The CDR3 contains 16 residues. The CDR3 sequence: CASSQGTSGRANEQFF. The CDR3 DNA is TGTGCCAGCAGCCAAGGGACTAGCGGGAGGGCAAATGAGCAGTTCTTC.

This clone occurred once. The V gene is TRBV19, the J gene TRBJ2-3; the D gene is possibly TRBD1 (8 bases). Germline lookup yields CDR1 LNHDA and CDR2 SQIVND (reference sequence). Trimming pared 4 bases from V and 0 bases from J, leaving 11 bases between. The CDR3 covers 15 residues. The CDR3 region is CASSNRGGSTDTQYF. CDR3 in DNA: TGTGCCAGTAGTAACAGGGGGGGCAGCACAGATACGCAGTATTTT.

This clone has a single count. The rearrangement links TRBV19 to TRBJ2-2, with 11 nucleotides matching TRBD2. In germline, CDR1 is LNHDA, CDR2 SQIVND (reference sequence). The CDR3 totals 17 residues. V dropped 7 bases and J dropped 5; count of bases not matched to a gene: 12. The CDR3 DNA reads as TGTGCCAGTACCCCCCGTTGGCTAGCGGGAGGTACCGGGGAGCTGTTTTTT. Its protein product is CASTPRWLAGGTGELFF.

The rearrangement joins TRBV20-1 to TRBJ1-5, with TRBD1 as a possible D gene (5 bases). The CDR3 contains 11 residues. Germline assignment: CDR1 DFQATT and CDR2 SNEGSKA (reference sequence). Trimming removed 6 bases at V and 11 bases at J, with 14 bases between. This CDR3 reads CSAHYGGTQHF. The CDR3 DNA follows: TGCAGTGCCCACTACGGGGGAACCCAGCATTTT.

The rearrangement links TRBV19 to TRBJ2-3, with D perhaps matching TRBD2 (5 bases). Trimming left V 5 bases short and J 0 bases short, with 9 bases between. This CDR3 is 14 amino acids long. Germline assignment: CDR1 LNHDA and CDR2 SQIVND (reference sequence). The CDR3 is CASSPGSSTDTQYF. The CDR3 DNA is TGTGCCAGTAGTCCGGGGTCTAGCACAGATACGCAGTATTTT.

This chain connects TRBV4-1 to TRBJ2-5; the D gene is possibly TRBD1 (5 bases). The CDR3 contains 16 residues. CDR1 and CDR2 (germline): MGHRA, YSYEKL. V lost 2 bases and J 2 bases, leaving 15 bases between the germline ends. The CDR3 DNA reads as TGCGCCAGCAGCCAAAAAGGGGTTAGAAGTCAAGAGACCCAGTACTTC. Translated: CASSQKGVRSQETQYF.